This entry lists 23 T cell receptor beta chains sequenced from one sample in a study of OX40 agonist ivuxolimab in advanced cancers. TCRdb's copy holds only in-frame clones and misses some; the assay was immunoSEQ multiplex PCR. The sample records almost 85,000 clones, 85% to 90% being singletons. The specimen was CD4+ or CD8+ T cells sorted from blood, collected in a trial of the OX40 agonist ivuxolimab. The receptors were sampled from an adult with an advanced solid tumor such as melanoma, head and neck, liver or kidney cancer.

The chain employs TRBV4-2 and TRBJ2-1, with 7 nucleotides matching TRBD1. With 4 bases clipped from V and 7 bases from J, the junction kept 13 bases outside the gene matches. The CDR3 loop spans 16 amino acids. Germline-derived CDR1 and CDR2 are LGHNA and YNFKEQ. This CDR3 is CASSRDGWDRTNEQFF. The CDR3, as DNA: TGTGCCAGCAGCCGAGACGGTTGGGACAGAACGAATGAGCAGTTCTTC.

The rearrangement uses TRBV7-2 and TRBJ2-5; 7 bases map to TRBD2. CDR1 and CDR2 (germline): SGHTA, FQGNSA. CDR3 length equals 16 residues. The V and J ends lost 3 bases and 0 bases, in that order; junction bases with no gene match: 7. In DNA form, the CDR3 reads TGTGCCAGCAGCTTTTGGGGGGGGTTTAACCAAGAGACCCAGTACTTC. Its protein product is CASSFWGGFNQETQYF.

V gene TRBV2 combines with J gene TRBJ2-5; no firm D call. The CDR3 runs 12 residues. Trimming took 2 bases from V and 0 from J, leaving 1 base between them. The germline gives CDR1 SNHLY, CDR2 FYNNEI. The CDR3 is CASSENQETQYF. In nucleotides, the CDR3 is TGTGCCAGCAGTGAAAACCAAGAGACCCAGTACTTC.

This clone was seen a single time. The gene calls are TRBV10-2 and TRBJ2-2; D possibly matches TRBD1 or TRBD2 (5 bases each). CDR1 and CDR2 (germline): WSHSY, SAAADI. There are 14 residues in the CDR3. V lost 6 bases to trimming and J lost 8 bases, with 16 bases between them. CDR3 DNA sequence: TGCGCCAGCAGAGGCACTCAGGGACGAGGGGAGCTGTTTTTT. This encodes CASRGTQGRGELFF.

This clone was detected once. This chain connects TRBV5-1 to TRBJ1-5; weak D call: TRBD1 (5 bases). The germline CDR1 and CDR2 sequences are SGHRS and YFSETQ. V was clipped by 0 bases and J by 0 bases, with 10 bases between them. The CDR3 length is 16 residues. The DNA for the CDR3 is TGCGCCAGCAGCTTGGGTGACAGTAATAGCAATCAGCCCCAGCATTTT. Its translation is CASSLGDSNSNQPQHF.

The chain carries TRBV18 and TRBJ2-7; D unclear. Looked up from germline, CDR1 is KGHSH and CDR2 is LQKENI. This CDR3 spans 17 amino acids. V was clipped by 1 base and J by 2 bases, with 18 bases between them. CDR3: CASSPLEFFARTYEQYV. Written as DNA, the CDR3 is TGTGCCAGCTCACCACTTGAGTTTTTTGCGAGGACCTACGAGCAGTACGTC.

J is TRBJ2-3 and V is TRBV7-3; D gene uncertain. Germline CDR1 SGHTA, CDR2 FQGTGA. The CDR3 is 16 amino acids. The V gene lost 0 bases and the J gene lost 0 bases, with 10 bases spanning the gap. CDR3 coding DNA: TGTGCCAGCAGCTTAACGGCAGCCCTTAGCACAGATACGCAGTATTTT. Translated, it gives CASSLTAALSTDTQYF. The variable domain in full, with the rest retrieved from reference TRBV7-3 and TRBJ2-3, is GAGVSQTPSNKVTEKGKYVELRCDPISGHTALYWYRQSLGQGPEFLIYFQGTGAADDSGLPNDRFFAVRPEGSVSTLKIQRTERGDSAVYLCASSLTAALSTDTQYFGPGTRLTVL.

This chain uses TRBV7-2 with TRBJ2-3; 7 bases fit TRBD2. With 0 bases clipped from V and 1 base from J, the junction kept 4 bases outside the gene matches. Germline V gene lookup returns CDR1 SGHTA and CDR2 FQGNSA. CDR3 length: 16 amino acids. CDR3 DNA sequence: TGTGCCAGCAGCTTAGCGGGAGGGCCGGGCACAGATACGCAGTATTTT. Translating gives CASSLAGGPGTDTQYF.

V usage is TRBV11-2 and J usage is TRBJ2-3, with 8 nucleotides matching TRBD2. CDR1 SGHAT and CDR2 FQNNGV come from the germline V gene. The trim removed 1 base at V and 5 bases at J, leaving 2 bases unmatched. The CDR3 has 14 residues. The CDR3 sequence: CASSLGAGGDTQYF. The CDR3 DNA is TGTGCCAGCAGCTTAGGCGCGGGAGGAGATACGCAGTATTTT.

This chain uses TRBV29-1 with TRBJ2-5; D is unclear. The germline V gene has CDR1 SQVTM and CDR2 ANQGSEA. The CDR3 is 12 amino acids. V lost 3 bases and J 9 bases, leaving 14 bases between the germline ends. CDR3 loop: CSVESRMSAQYF. In DNA, the CDR3 is TGCAGCGTTGAGTCTAGGATGTCGGCCCAGTACTTC.

This clone has a single count. The rearrangement links TRBV5-1 to TRBJ2-1, with 10 bases that match TRBD2. V was pared by 6 bases and J by 8 bases, with 8 bases of the junction left unmatched. From germline, CDR1 is SGHRS and CDR2 YFSETQ. The CDR3 spans 14 residues. The CDR3 is CASNPAGGPYEQFF. Here the CDR3 DNA reads TGCGCCAGCAATCCAGCGGGAGGGCCATATGAGCAGTTCTTC. The whole variable domain, remainder taken from reference TRBV5-1 and TRBJ2-1, is KAGVTQTPRYLIKTRGQQVTLSCSPISGHRSVSWYQQTPGQGLQFLFEYFSETQRNKGNFPGRFSGRQFSNSRSEMNVSTLELGDSALYLCASNPAGGPYEQFFGPGTRLTVL.

The chain uses TRBV28 and TRBJ2-7, with D uncertain. The length of the CDR3 is 12 residues. Trimming took off 1 base at V and 0 bases at J, with 1 base between the two ends. CDR1 MDHEN and CDR2 SYDVKM come from the germline V gene. CDR3 region: CASSLSSYEQYF. DNA for the CDR3: TGTGCCAGCAGTTTATCCTCCTACGAGCAGTACTTC.

This clone was counted between two and nine times. This chain uses TRBV29-1 with TRBJ1-2; no firm D call. Trimming cost V 3 bases and J 3 bases, with 14 bases left between them. The length of the CDR3 is 14 residues. CDR1 and CDR2 from the germline V gene are SQVTM and ANQGSEA. The DNA of the CDR3 is TGCAGCGTTGAGAGTCGCGGGGTTGACTATGGCTACACCTTC. Its protein product is CSVESRGVDYGYTF.

The chain recombines TRBV6-5 with TRBJ1-6, with 8 bases fitting TRBD1. Per the germline V gene, CDR1 is MNHEY and CDR2 is SVGAGI. With V trimmed by 7 bases and J by 8 bases, 10 bases remained unmatched. This CDR3 is 15 amino acids long. CDR3 nucleotides: TGTGCCAGCACCACGGACCGGGACAGGTATTCACCCCTCCACTTT. Protein: CASTTDRDRYSPLHF.

The chain recombines TRBV11-2 with TRBJ2-7; the match to TRBD1 covers 7 bases. The CDR3 has 14 residues. J was trimmed by 4 bases and V by 3 bases; bases with no gene match: 6. Germline V gives CDR1 SGHAT, CDR2 FQNNGV. CDR3 nucleotide sequence: TGTGCCAGCAGCTTTATAGGCAGGGGGTACGAGCAGTACGTC. Translation gives CASSFIGRGYEQYV.

The rearrangement uses TRBV2 and TRBJ2-7; D remains unclear. The CDR3 runs 13 residues. The V end lost 8 bases, the J end lost 6 bases, and 17 bases lay between the germline ends. CDR1 and CDR2 (germline): SNHLY, FYNNEI. CDR3 bases: TGTGCCAGCTTAAGGGATGCCAAAAGCGAGCAGTACTTC. Protein product: CASLRDAKSEQYF. The whole variable domain, remainder taken from reference TRBV2 and TRBJ2-7, is EPEVTQTPSHQVTQMGQEVILRCVPISNHLYFYWYRQILGQKVEFLVSFYNNEISEKSEIFDDQFSVERPDGSNFTLKIRSTKLEDSAMYFCASLRDAKSEQYFGPGTRLTVT.

The chain employs TRBV6-5 and TRBJ1-2; D is ambiguous. CDR1 MNHEY and CDR2 SVGAGI come from the germline V gene. This CDR3 spans 15 amino acids. Trimming took 2 bases from V and 1 from J, leaving 11 bases between them. CDR3 loop: CASSYGGQRNYGYTF. CDR3 coding DNA: TGTGCCAGCAGTTACGGTGGCCAACGTAACTATGGCTACACCTTC.

V usage is TRBV20-1 and J usage is TRBJ2-5; D call uncertain. CDR3 length equals 11 residues. Germline V gives CDR1 DFQATT, CDR2 SNEGSKA (reference sequence). The V gene lost 5 bases and the J gene lost 4 bases, with 8 bases spanning the gap. In DNA form, the CDR3 reads TGCAGTGCTCGTAAGCGAGAGACCCAGTACTTC. It specifies CSARKRETQYF.

The chain employs TRBV11-1 and TRBJ2-1; 8 nucleotides align to TRBD2. The V gene's germline CDR1 is SGHAT and CDR2 FQDESV (reference sequence). The CDR3 runs to 16 residues. V shed 0 bases, J shed 7 bases, and the junction held 8 bases outside the gene matches. Written as DNA, the CDR3 is TGTGCCAGCAGCTTAGCGACGGGGGGGCGGTGGAATGAGCAGTTCTTC. Protein product: CASSLATGGRWNEQFF.

The genes are TRBV4-1 and TRBJ2-7, with D possibly being TRBD1 (6 bases). CDR3 length equals 16 residues. V shed 4 bases and J shed 3 bases, with 19 bases lying between them. CDR1 MGHRA and CDR2 YSYEKL come from the germline V gene. This CDR3 is CASSRLSRGANYEQYF. The CDR3 bases are TGCGCCAGCAGCCGCCTATCCAGGGGTGCCAACTACGAGCAGTACTTC.

The rearrangement links TRBV4-2 to TRBJ1-2; D is unresolved. In germline, CDR1 is LGHNA, CDR2 YNFKEQ. The V and J ends lost 2 bases and 4 bases respectively, with 14 bases between them. The CDR3 loop spans 15 amino acids. This CDR3 is CASSQLFTVPYGYTF. CDR3 bases: TGTGCCAGCAGCCAACTATTCACGGTTCCCTATGGCTACACCTTC.

This clone was seen more than once but under ten times. The chain recombines TRBV28 with TRBJ1-5, with a possible D match to TRBD1 (5 bases). Germline assignment: CDR1 MDHEN and CDR2 SYDVKM. The CDR3 is 12 amino acids. The V gene lost 3 bases and the J gene lost 9 bases, with 9 bases spanning the gap. The CDR3 DNA sequence: TGTGCCAGCAGTTTGGAGGGGTCGCCCCAGCATTTT. It codes for CASSLEGSPQHF.

V gene TRBV5-1 combines with J gene TRBJ1-1; no clear D. This CDR3 is built from 14 residues. With 0 bases removed from V and 0 bases from J, the gap between germline ends came to 6 bases. Germline values: CDR1 SGHRS, CDR2 YFSETQ. CDR3 DNA sequence: TGCGCCAGCAGCTTGGCCATGGTGAACACTGAAGCTTTCTTT. It yields the protein CASSLAMVNTEAFF.